The present entry profiles one T cell receptor (beta chain) with its context. These data come from a study of blood T cell repertoires in COVID-19. On the study more broadly: Material from acute and convalescent COVID-19 was sourced from the United States, Italy and Spain. In each case, the material was cDNA or gDNA derived from T cells, B-cell-depleted T cells, or PBMCs.

In the authors' workflow: By means of reference gene primer amplification, nucleated cell counts were estimated. TCRdb's copy holds only in-frame clones and misses some; the assay was immunoSEQ multiplex PCR. D and trimming were read from the DNA, whereas the V and J calls and clone size are those reported in that table. The sample contains some 89,000 clones, roughly 80% of which appear only once. The CDR3 contains 14 residues. The V segment lost 5 bases and the J segment 0 bases; nucleotides outside the gene matches: 3. CDR1 and CDR2 from the germline V gene are SGHTA and FQGNSA. Input material: peripheral blood. V usage is TRBV7-2 and J usage is TRBJ1-1; 7 bases are shared with TRBD1. This clonotype was obtained from a man aged 55 to 70 with acute or convalescent COVID-19. The CDR3: CASSAQGMNTEAFF. Here the CDR3 DNA reads TGTGCCAGCAGCGCACAGGGGATGAACACTGAAGCTTTCTTT.